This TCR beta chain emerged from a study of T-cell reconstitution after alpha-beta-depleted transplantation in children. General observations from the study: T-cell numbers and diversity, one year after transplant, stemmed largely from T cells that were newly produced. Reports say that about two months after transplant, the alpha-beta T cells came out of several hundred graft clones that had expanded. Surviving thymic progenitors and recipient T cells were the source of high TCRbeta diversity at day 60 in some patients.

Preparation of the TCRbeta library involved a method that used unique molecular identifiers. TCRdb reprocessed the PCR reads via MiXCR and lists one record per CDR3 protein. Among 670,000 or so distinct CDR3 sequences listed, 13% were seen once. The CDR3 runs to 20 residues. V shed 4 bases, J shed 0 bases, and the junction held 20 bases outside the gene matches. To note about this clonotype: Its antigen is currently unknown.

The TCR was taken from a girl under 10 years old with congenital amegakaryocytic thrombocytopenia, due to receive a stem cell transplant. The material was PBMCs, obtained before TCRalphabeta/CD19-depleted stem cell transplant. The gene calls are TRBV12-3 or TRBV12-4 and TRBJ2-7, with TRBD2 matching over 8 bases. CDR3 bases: TGTGCCAGCAGTTCTGCGTCCAGCGGGAGTAAAATCCGGAGCTCCTACGAGCAGTACTTC. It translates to CASSSASSGSKIRSSYEQYF.